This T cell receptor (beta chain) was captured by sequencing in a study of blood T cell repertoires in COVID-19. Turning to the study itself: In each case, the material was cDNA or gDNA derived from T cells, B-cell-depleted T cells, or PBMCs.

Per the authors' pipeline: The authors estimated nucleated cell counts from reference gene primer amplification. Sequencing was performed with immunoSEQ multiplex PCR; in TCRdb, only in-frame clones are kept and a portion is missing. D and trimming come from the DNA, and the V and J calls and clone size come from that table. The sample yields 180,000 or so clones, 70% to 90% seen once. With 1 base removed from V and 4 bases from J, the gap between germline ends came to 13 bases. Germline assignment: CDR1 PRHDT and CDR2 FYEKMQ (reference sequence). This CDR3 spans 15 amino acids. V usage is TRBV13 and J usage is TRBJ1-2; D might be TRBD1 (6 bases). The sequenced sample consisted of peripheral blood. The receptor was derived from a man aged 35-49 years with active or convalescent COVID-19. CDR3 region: CASSLALGQIYGYTF. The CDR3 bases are TGTGCCAGCAGCTTAGCCTTGGGACAAATCTATGGCTACACCTTC.